The entry below describes one TCR beta chain. What it binds is unknown. The source of the sample is a study of CD8+CD57+ T cells in acquired aplastic anemia. The TCR beta profiling, which covered VDJ combination and CDR3 sequence, was carried out using genomic DNA as the template. TCRdb reanalysed the reads using MiXCR and keeps one entry per CDR3 protein. This sample carries about 190,000 distinct CDR3 sequences, 50% to 55% of them seen once, and the ten largest clones take 15% to 20%. General study findings and limits: A set of about 30 CD8+ CDR3 sequences was shared between patients and controls, and these sequences appeared highly expressed in patients.

Germline V gene lookup returns CDR1 SNHLY and CDR2 FYNNEI. Between the trimmed V and J ends, which lost 7 bases and 3 bases, there was a span of 13 bases. CDR3 length: 13 residues. The source material was sorted CD4+, CD8+, or CD8+CD57+ T cells (not recorded which) from PBMCs. The V and J genes are TRBV2 and TRBJ2-7; D uncertain. This TCR came from a human donor in good health, serving as a control. The CDR3 protein is CASTPDGFYEQYF. As DNA, the CDR3 is TGTGCCAGCACCCCGGACGGATTCTACGAGCAGTACTTC. Together with reference TRBV2 and TRBJ2-7, the CDR3 gives the full variable domain: EPEVTQTPSHQVTQMGQEVILRCVPISNHLYFYWYRQILGQKVEFLVSFYNNEISEKSEIFDDQFSVERPDGSNFTLKIRSTKLEDSAMYFCASTPDGFYEQYFGPGTRLTVT.